These T cell receptor beta chains were read from a single sample in a study of T-cell reconstitution after alpha-beta-depleted transplantation in children. One entry per CDR3 protein, called by TCRdb with MiXCR from the PCR reads. The profile covers roughly 200,000 distinct CDR3 sequences, with approximately 10% appearing a single time and roughly 30% taken by the ten largest. The sequences come from PBMCs, collected before TCRalphabeta/CD19-depleted stem cell transplant. These TCRs come from a child less than two years old with acute myeloid leukemia, due to receive a stem cell transplant. CDR3s leave out the opening cysteine and the closing phenylalanine or tryptophan.

V	J	CDR3
TRBV5-1	TRBJ2-7	ASSLDQYEQY
TRBV7-8	TRBJ2-7	ASSFHRDIAYEQY
TRBV28	TRBJ2-3	TISFDTTDTQY
TRBV12-3/TRBV12-4	TRBJ1-6	ASKPQGSYNSPLH
TRBV19	TRBJ2-1	ASSMGDEQF
TRBV7-6	TRBJ1-6	ASSSRDSSYNSPLH
TRBV5-5	TRBJ1-1	ASSLGAVNTEAF
TRBV28	TRBJ2-3	ASSLQYSGLAGATDTQY
TRBV28	TRBJ1-1	ASSPPSNMNTEAF
TRBV7-9	TRBJ2-7	ASSLISYEQY
TRBV27	TRBJ2-6	ASSEGPGANVLT
TRBV29-1	TRBJ2-3	SVEDRGVRVTADTQY
TRBV20-1	TRBJ1-1	SAPTAINTEAF
TRBV30	TRBJ2-1	AWSARGTGGLNEQF
TRBV2	TRBJ1-5	ASSVEPGPPQPQH
TRBV12-3/TRBV12-4	TRBJ2-5	ASKLGLAGIETQY
TRBV14	TRBJ2-1	ASSPTLNSNEQF
TRBV7-2	TRBJ2-4	ASSNKAGDAKNIQY
TRBV5-5	TRBJ2-2	ASSADMSGVGELF
TRBV20-1	TRBJ1-5	SARERGGTQPQH
TRBV7-3	TRBJ2-6	ASSLTGGVGANVLT
TRBV6-5	TRBJ2-2	ASIRTTNTGELF
TRBV5-6	TRBJ2-6	ASSSGGGANVLT
TRBV18	TRBJ1-1	ASSPRSGAGTEAF
TRBV29-1	TRBJ1-6	SVPKGTDNSPLH
TRBV7-8	TRBJ2-5	ASSLVIKETQY
TRBV6-5	TRBJ2-1	ASSYPSLAGAVVNEQF
TRBV20-1	TRBJ1-5	SATRTDSNQPQH
TRBV12-3/TRBV12-4	TRBJ1-2	ASSLTAGSIEGYT
TRBV12-3/TRBV12-4	TRBJ2-7	ASSPGTSTSYVQH
TRBV27	TRBJ2-7	ASSLKALRESHHEQY
TRBV12-3/TRBV12-4	TRBJ1-1	ASSPVPGNTEAF
TRBV12-3/TRBV12-4	TRBJ1-3	ASSLSSSGNTIY
TRBV9	TRBJ1-1	ASATGGGTEAF
TRBV5-1	TRBJ1-2	ASRREGNYGYT
TRBV5-5	TRBJ2-1	ASSPPGLEAEQF
TRBV20-1	TRBJ2-1	SARDTNGGSGNEQF
TRBV5-6	TRBJ2-3	ASSPDGGRADTQY
TRBV12-3/TRBV12-4	TRBJ2-7	ASSLNRGTYEQY
TRBV13	TRBJ2-4	ASSFDGIAKNIQY
TRBV28	TRBJ1-5	ASSLSGPQPQH
TRBV7-8	TRBJ2-2	ASTRLMGTGELF
TRBV7-2	TRBJ2-3	ASSVPATGTQY
TRBV5-1	TRBJ2-3	ASSLGLTSTDTQY
TRBV6-1	TRBJ1-1	ASTKGRMNTEAF
TRBV4-2	TRBJ2-1	ASSEFGQGDYNEQF
TRBV2	TRBJ2-2	ASSELAGRVGELF
TRBV28	TRBJ2-7	ASRSHSGPDYEQY
TRBV5-5	TRBJ1-4	ASSSVGARPTNEKLF